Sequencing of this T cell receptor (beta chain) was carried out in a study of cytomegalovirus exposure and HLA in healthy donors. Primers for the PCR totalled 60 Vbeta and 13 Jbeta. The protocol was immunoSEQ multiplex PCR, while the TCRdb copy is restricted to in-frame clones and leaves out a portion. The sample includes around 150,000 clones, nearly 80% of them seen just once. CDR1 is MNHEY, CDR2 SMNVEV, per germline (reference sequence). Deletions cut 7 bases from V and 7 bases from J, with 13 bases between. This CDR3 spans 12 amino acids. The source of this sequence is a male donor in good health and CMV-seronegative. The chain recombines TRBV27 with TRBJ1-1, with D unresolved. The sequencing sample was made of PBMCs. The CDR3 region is CASTSGAGEAFF. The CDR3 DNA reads TGTGCCAGCACCTCCGGTGCGGGTGAAGCTTTCTTT.